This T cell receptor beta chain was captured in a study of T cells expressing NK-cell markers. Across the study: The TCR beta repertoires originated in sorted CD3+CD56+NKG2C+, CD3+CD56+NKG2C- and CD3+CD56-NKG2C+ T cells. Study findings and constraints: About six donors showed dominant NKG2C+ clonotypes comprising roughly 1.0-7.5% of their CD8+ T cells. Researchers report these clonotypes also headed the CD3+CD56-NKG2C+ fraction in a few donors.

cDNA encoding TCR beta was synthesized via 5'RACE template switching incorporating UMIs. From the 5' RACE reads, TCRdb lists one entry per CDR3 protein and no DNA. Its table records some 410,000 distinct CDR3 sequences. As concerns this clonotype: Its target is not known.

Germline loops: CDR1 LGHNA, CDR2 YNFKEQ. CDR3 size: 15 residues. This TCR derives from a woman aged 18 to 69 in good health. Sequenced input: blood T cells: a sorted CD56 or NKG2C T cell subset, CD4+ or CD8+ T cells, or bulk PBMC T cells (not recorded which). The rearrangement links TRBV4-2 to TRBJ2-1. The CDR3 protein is CASSQDPSRNNEQFF.